The clone carrying this T cell receptor (beta chain) was seen a single time. The data originate from a study of blood T cell repertoires in COVID-19. Study in general: There were acute and convalescent COVID-19 samples, and they came from the United States, Italy and Spain.

Measured with immunoSEQ multiplex PCR; TCRdb has only the in-frame clones, and not every one. Found here are under 300,000 clones, about 88% of them singletons; the top ten hold 2% to 2.5%. CDR3 size: 16 residues. Germline-derived CDR1 and CDR2 are LNHDA and SQIVND (reference sequence). V shed 1 base and J 6 bases; nucleotides not matched to a gene: 5. This clonotype was sampled from a woman aged 40 to 50 who had recovered from COVID-19. The sample was peripheral blood. This chain links TRBV19 with TRBJ2-1, with 11 bases identical to TRBD1. DNA of the CDR3: TGTGCCAGTAGTATAGGGGGACAGGGGGTCCTCAATGAGCAGTTCTTC. Translated: CASSIGGQGVLNEQFF.